The following is a T cell receptor (beta chain) sequence with its context. Time point in this sample: newly diagnosed, previously untreated cHL patient sample. Isolation of CD8+ T cells from thawed PBMCs used magnetic negative selection. Assay: immunoSEQ multiplex PCR; the TCRdb copy retains only in-frame clones and omits some. The table has approximately 9,900 clones, about nine tenths seen once. This sample was included in a study of PD-1 blockade in classical Hodgkin lymphoma. The CDR3 covers 16 residues. The V and J ends lost 4 bases and 2 bases respectively, with 15 bases between them. Germline CDR1 is MGHRA and CDR2 is YSYEKL.

The specimen sequenced was CD8+ T cells from blood. V is TRBV4-1 and J is TRBJ2-1; D gene unclear. The TCR was taken from a human donor with classical Hodgkin lymphoma. For the CDR3, the DNA is TGCGCCAGCAGCCCCTGGGCGTCACGAACCTACAATGAGCAGTTCTTC. Amino acid sequence: CASSPWASRTYNEQFF.